There are a few counts of the clone carrying this TCR beta chain. What it binds is unknown. The CDR3 runs 16 residues. After removal of 1 base from V and 1 base from J, the junction contained 2 bases not matched to a gene. The germline gives CDR1 SEHNR, CDR2 FQNEAQ (reference sequence). This sample is part of a study of T cells after posttransplantation cyclophosphamide. Findings and limits, study-wide: Donor-recipient repertoire similarity was low at 1-2 months, rising over year one.

Some clones are missing from TCRdb's copy, which holds only in-frame ones; the method was immunoSEQ multiplex PCR. The sample carries 5,000 or so clones, over 50% recorded once. Sequencing was done on a sample of memory CD8+ T cells sorted from blood. The source of this sequence is a woman between 55 and 75 years old in good health, CMV-negative, and a related stem cell transplant donor. V gene TRBV7-9 combines with J gene TRBJ2-7; 12 bases match TRBD1. The CDR3 loop is CASSLVGQGASYEQYF. CDR3 DNA sequence: TGTGCCAGCAGCTTAGTGGGACAGGGGGCGTCCTACGAGCAGTACTTC.